This is a list of T cell receptor beta chains from one sample in a study of T cell repertoires in cytomegalovirus infection. Each CDR3 protein is one row after TCRdb ran MiXCR on the reads. This table holds about 310,000 distinct CDR3 sequences, about 17% found once. Sequencing used PBMCs. These receptors were obtained from a human donor in good health (CMV status not recorded). Some clones in this sample may be carry-over from other donors' samples. The CDR3 runs from the conserved cysteine through the conserved F or W. The D gene is left open where the match is weak. Clone size is not always given. Where it is, it says once, few, many or a class for expanded clones.

V	J	D	size	CDR3	DNA
TRBV10-3	TRBJ1-1	NA	once	CATVRQVDTEAFF	TGTGCCACCGTCAGACAGGTAGACACTGAAGCTTTCTTT
TRBV25-1	TRBJ2-1	TRBD2	few	CASSEYFTSGDNEQFF	TGTGCCAGCAGTGAATATTTCACTAGCGGGGACAATGAGCAGTTCTTC
TRBV7-9	TRBJ2-1	NA	many	CASSLTNSYNEQFF	TGTGCCAGCAGCTTAACGAATTCCTACAATGAGCAGTTCTTC
TRBV7-2	TRBJ2-7	TRBD1	many	CASSLEFGGQGSYEQYF	TGTGCCAGCAGCTTAGAGTTCGGGGGACAGGGGTCCTACGAGCAGTACTTC
TRBV6-1	TRBJ1-5	NA	few	CASSEPGISNQPQHF	TGTGCCAGCAGTGAACCGGGGATTAGCAATCAGCCCCAGCATTTT
TRBV7-6	TRBJ2-1	TRBD1	NA	CASSPRQGRNEQFF	TGTGCCAGCAGCCCCCGACAGGGTCGGAATGAGCAGTTCTTC
TRBV7-2	TRBJ1-1	TRBD1	many	CASSWTGESTEAFF	TGTGCCAGCAGCTGGACAGGGGAAAGCACTGAAGCTTTCTTT
TRBV28	TRBJ2-5	TRBD1	few	CASRDGTGGSYGTQYF	TGTGCCAGCAGAGATGGGACAGGGGGGTCGTACGGGACCCAGTACTTC
TRBV6-5	TRBJ2-2	TRBD2	few	CASSYSLSGGRGGELFF	TGTGCCAGCAGTTACTCGCTCAGCGGGGGGCGGGGCGGGGAGCTGTTTTTT
TRBV11-1	TRBJ1-1	NA	few	CASSSPRIPEAFF	TGTGCCAGCAGCTCCCCCAGAATCCCTGAAGCTTTCTTT
TRBV7-6	TRBJ2-7	TRBD2	many	CASSPAGDYEQYF	TGTGCCAGCAGCCCAGCGGGGGACTACGAGCAGTACTTC
TRBV7-9	TRBJ1-6	TRBD1	NA	CASSFGSPTGGDSPLHF	TGTGCCAGCAGCTTCGGGTCCCCGACAGGGGGTGATTCACCCCTCCACTTT
TRBV12-3/TRBV12-4	TRBJ2-5	NA	many	CASSGRQETQYF	TGTGCCAGCAGCGGACGCCAAGAGACCCAGTACTTC
TRBV4-1	TRBJ2-1	NA	few	CASSQDQGNRRQFF	TGCGCCAGCAGCCAAGACCAGGGTAATCGACGTCAGTTCTTC
TRBV7-6	TRBJ2-5	NA	many	CASRPTSGEGETQYF	TGTGCCAGCAGACCTACTTCAGGGGAGGGAGAGACCCAGTACTTC
TRBV7-9	TRBJ1-4	NA	NA	CASSIYHRRRANEKLFF	TGTGCCAGCAGCATTTACCACAGGCGGCGGGCCAATGAAAAACTGTTTTTT